One sample yielded the 26 T cell receptor beta chains listed below, sequenced in a study of regulatory T cells in long-lasting Graves disease. Stated time point: newly diagnosed GD, antithyroid drugs for less than 3 months. Construction of the TCR library relied on RNA isolated from PBMCs. Arm-PCR with iRepertoire HTBI primers amplified the CDR3 regions for these TCR beta libraries. TCRdb reprocessed the multiplex PCR reads with MiXCR, giving one entry per CDR3 protein. This sample has a few hundred thousand distinct CDR3 sequences, with 11% to 15% found just once. These data were likewise used in another study, on T cells in Graves' hyperthyroidism and ophthalmopathy.

The source material was peripheral blood mononuclear cells (PBMCs), sampled at new diagnosis, from a patient treated with antithyroid drugs. The receptors here all came from a woman in her fifties or sixties with Graves disease.

The sample holds many counts of this clonotype. As DNA, the CDR3 is TGTGCCAGCAGCTTAGAGGACCTCACCGGGGAGCTGTTTTTT. It translates to CASSLEDLTGELFF. The chain is built from TRBV7-9 and TRBJ2-2; D unresolved. V dropped 1 base and J dropped 4 bases, with 7 bases sitting between them. Germline V gene sequence: CDR1 SEHNR, CDR2 FQNEAQ (reference sequence). The CDR3 loop spans 14 amino acids.

The gene calls are TRBV6-2 or TRBV6-3 and TRBJ2-7, with a weak D call TRBD2 (8 bases). V dropped 5 bases and J dropped 3 bases, with 23 bases sitting between them. Germline CDR1 and CDR2: MNHEY and SVGEGT. The CDR3 totals 17 residues. The CDR3 region has the DNA TGTGCCAGCAGTGACCACCCCGGACTAGCAGGGGGCTACGAGCAGTACTTC. Its translation: CASSDHPGLAGGYEQYF.

This clonotype was seen more than once but under ten times. The rearrangement links TRBV4-1 to TRBJ2-1; 8 positions agree with TRBD1. The CDR3 is 16 residues long. Germline V lookup: CDR1 MGHRA, CDR2 YSYEKL. V shed 4 bases and J 0 bases; nucleotides not matched to a gene: 5. CDR3 coding DNA: TGCGCCAGCAGCCTGGGACAGGCGGGCTCCTACAATGAGCAGTTCTTC. Its protein product is CASSLGQAGSYNEQFF.

The chain carries TRBV9 and TRBJ2-1; TRBD2 aligns across 10 bases. This CDR3 has 14 amino acids. Trimming took 8 bases from V and 9 from J; bases not matched to a gene: 11. From germline, CDR1 is SGDLS and CDR2 YYNGEE. The CDR3 region has the DNA TGTGCCAGTCAAGGGCTAGCGGGAGCTACTGAGCAGTTCTTC. It encodes CASQGLAGATEQFF.

The chain's CDR3 is CASSPPGTSDYNEQFF. CDR3 DNA sequence: TGTGCCAGCTCACCGCCCGGGACTAGCGACTACAATGAGCAGTTCTTC. The V and J genes are TRBV18 and TRBJ2-1; TRBD2 matches at 10 bases. V trimming: 3 bases; J trimming: 3 bases; junction bases outside the gene matches: 5. CDR1 and CDR2 (germline): KGHSH, LQKENI. The CDR3 spans 16 residues.

This clonotype was counted at least ten times. This chain uses TRBV5-1 with TRBJ2-3, with 7 bases matching TRBD1. Germline V CDR1 and CDR2: SGHRS, YFSETQ. This CDR3 contains 14 residues. After removal of 3 bases from V and 0 bases from J, the junction contained 1 base not matched to a gene. Here the CDR3 DNA reads TGCGCCAGCAGCTGGGGACAGAGCACAGATACGCAGTATTTT. Translation gives CASSWGQSTDTQYF.

This clonotype has a handful of counts. V is TRBV18 and J is TRBJ2-1, with TRBD2 matching 7 bases. The V segment lost 2 bases and the J segment 2 bases; nucleotides outside the gene matches: 3. Germline CDR1 and CDR2: KGHSH and LQKENI. The CDR3 has 15 residues. CDR3 loop: CASSPALATYNEQFF. The CDR3 DNA reads as TGTGCCAGCTCACCAGCACTAGCGACCTACAATGAGCAGTTCTTC.

In this sample, this clonotype turned up many times. The chain has TRBV12-3 or TRBV12-4 and TRBJ2-1; D may be TRBD1 (6 bases). V was clipped by 5 bases and J by 5 bases, with 10 bases between them. The CDR3 is 13 amino acids. As DNA, the CDR3 is TGTGCCAGCAGTACGGGACAAAACAATGAGCAGTTCTTC. It is translated as CASSTGQNNEQFF.

The chain carries TRBV29-1 and TRBJ1-1, with D perhaps TRBD1 (6 bases). Germline V gene data show CDR1 as SQVTM and CDR2 as ANQGSEA. This CDR3 is built from 11 residues. Trimming removed 7 bases at V and 10 bases at J, with 16 bases between. Here the CDR3 reads CSADGGGTAFF. The CDR3 region has the DNA TGCAGCGCGGATGGGGGCGGTACAGCTTTCTTT.

The V call is TRBV28, the J call TRBJ1-6, with unresolved D. With 3 bases removed from V and 7 bases from J, the gap between germline ends came to 19 bases. Germline V gene sequence: CDR1 MDHEN, CDR2 SYDVKM. This CDR3 has 17 amino acids. In nucleotides, the CDR3 is TGTGCCAGCAGTTTGCTCGAGTCGGGCATTAGGAATTCACCCCTCCACTTT. Translated, it gives CASSLLESGIRNSPLHF.

This clonotype showed up just a few times. The V gene is TRBV6-1, the J gene TRBJ2-2; D could derive from TRBD1 or TRBD2 (6 bases each). Trimming removed 4 bases from V and 5 bases from J, with 17 bases in between. This CDR3 region has 16 residues. From germline, CDR1 is MNHNS and CDR2 SASEGT. Here the CDR3 DNA reads TGTGCCAGCAGTGCCAAAGGGGGGTTGGGAACCGGGGAGCTGTTTTTT. Translated, it gives CASSAKGGLGTGELFF.

This clonotype showed up many times. This chain joins TRBV20-1 and TRBJ2-3; TRBD2 matches 10 bases. The CDR3 is 15 residues long. In germline, CDR1 is DFQATT, CDR2 SNEGSKA (reference sequence). Trimming removed 3 bases from V and 4 bases from J; junction bases left unmatched: 7. The CDR3 DNA follows: TGCAGTGCTAGTCCGGCTAGCGGGAGATCAGATACGCAGTATTTT. It codes for CSASPASGRSDTQYF.

This clonotype was detected only a few times. The genes are TRBV14 and TRBJ2-1; 7 bases match TRBD2. V lost 4 bases and J lost 0; bases outside the gene matches: 18. The CDR3 extends over 20 amino acids. The germline V gene has CDR1 SGHDN and CDR2 FVKESK. The CDR3 region has the DNA TGTGCCAGCAGCCCCCCTGTTTGGGTCGCTCGCGGGAGCTCCTACAATGAGCAGTTCTTC. It is translated as CASSPPVWVARGSSYNEQFF.

This clonotype was detected many times. V usage is TRBV28 and J usage is TRBJ2-7; possibly TRBD1 for D (10 bases). The CDR3 consists of 20 residues. V was cut by 6 bases and J by 3 bases, with 33 bases left in between. Germline V gives CDR1 MDHEN, CDR2 SYDVKM. The CDR3 here is CASSQRQGAEIAGVSYEQYF. For the CDR3, the DNA is TGTGCCAGCAGCCAAAGACAGGGGGCCGAAATAGCGGGAGTAAGCTACGAGCAGTACTTC. The full variable domain, completed using reference TRBV28 and TRBJ2-7, is DVKVTQSSRYLVKRTGEKVFLECVQDMDHENMFWYRQDPGLGLRLIYFSYDVKMKEKGDIPEGYSVSREKKERFSLILESASTNQTSMYLCASSQRQGAEIAGVSYEQYFGPGTRLTVT.

The V gene is TRBV9, the J gene TRBJ1-5; D perhaps matches TRBD1 (6 bases). Germline CDR1 is SGDLS and CDR2 is YYNGEE. Trimming took off 0 bases at V and 7 bases at J, with 14 bases between the two ends. This CDR3 contains 15 residues. CDR3 DNA sequence: TGTGCCAGCAGCGTAGATGAGGGGGGGGGACAGCCCCAGCATTTT. Translating gives CASSVDEGGGQPQHF. The variable domain in full, completed from reference TRBV9 and TRBJ1-5, reads DSGVTQTPKHLITATGQRVTLRCSPRSGDLSVYWYQQSLDQGLQFLIQYYNGEERAKGNILERFSAQQFPDLHSELNLSSLELGDSALYFCASSVDEGGGQPQHFGDGTRLSIL.

This clonotype was seen a handful of times. V and J are TRBV19 and TRBJ1-1; D is undetermined. The V and J ends lost 7 bases and 1 base respectively, with 16 bases between them. The CDR3 has 15 residues. Per germline, CDR1 LNHDA and CDR2 SQIVND (reference sequence). The DNA of the CDR3 is TGTGCCAGTAACCCAGGAGGACCACAGAACACTGAAGCTTTCTTT. Protein: CASNPGGPQNTEAFF.

In this sample, this clonotype turned up many times. V is TRBV5-6 and J is TRBJ2-3, with a tentative D call TRBD2 (5 bases). Germline V CDR1 and CDR2: SGHDT, YYEEEE. Trimming stripped 1 base from V and 4 bases from J, with 10 bases between. This CDR3 spans 14 amino acids. The CDR3 bases are TGTGCCAGCAGCTTGCGCCGGGGAGCAGATACGCAGTATTTT. Its protein product is CASSLRRGADTQYF.

The sample holds many counts of this clonotype. The chain combines TRBV20-1 with TRBJ2-4, with a weak D call TRBD2 (5 bases). The CDR3 contains 12 residues. V was cut by 4 bases and J by 7 bases, with 11 bases left in between. Germline lookup yields CDR1 DFQATT and CDR2 SNEGSKA (reference sequence). The CDR3 spells CSANGETNIQYF. The CDR3 bases are TGCAGTGCTAATGGGGAGACCAACATTCAGTACTTC.

This clonotype came up many times. This chain uses TRBV30 with TRBJ1-2; D ambiguous. The CDR3 has 12 amino acids. Germline loops: CDR1 GTSNPN, CDR2 SVGIG (reference sequence). V lost 2 bases and J lost 3, with 7 bases in between. CDR3 residues: CAWSRHDYGYTF. The DNA for the CDR3 is TGTGCCTGGAGTAGACACGACTATGGCTACACCTTC.

The V gene is TRBV7-9, the J gene TRBJ1-6; D might be TRBD1 (5 bases). V was clipped by 5 bases and J by 5 bases, with 10 bases between them. Germline loops: CDR1 SEHNR, CDR2 FQNEAQ (reference sequence). This CDR3 has 14 amino acids. In DNA form, the CDR3 reads TGTGCCAGCAGCGGCCGGGACGATAATTCACCCCTCCACTTT. Amino acids: CASSGRDDNSPLHF.

CDR3 coding DNA: TGTGCCAGCAGCCAGGGGTTTTCCGACGAGCAGTACTTC. Protein: CASSQGFSDEQYF. The chain carries TRBV6-1 and TRBJ2-7, with D tentatively TRBD1 (6 bases). The CDR3 runs 13 residues. Trimming left V 6 bases short and J 5 bases short, with 14 bases between. Germline loops: CDR1 MNHNS, CDR2 SASEGT.

This clonotype was detected ten times or more. The chain couples TRBV28 to TRBJ2-7, with 9 nucleotides matching TRBD1. Per germline, CDR1 MDHEN and CDR2 SYDVKM. With V trimmed by 5 bases and J by 4 bases, 9 bases remained unmatched. The CDR3 totals 15 residues. The CDR3 nucleotides are TGTGCCAGCAGTGGAACCGGGACAGGGAGTTACGAGCAGTACTTC. Its protein is CASSGTGTGSYEQYF.

The chain employs TRBV4-1 and TRBJ2-7, with TRBD2 as a possible D gene (5 bases). The length of the CDR3 is 15 residues. Germline CDR1 reads MGHRA; CDR2 reads YSYEKL. Trimming left V 2 bases short and J 0 bases short, with 11 bases between. The CDR3 sequence: CASSQSGKSSYEQYF. DNA for the CDR3: TGCGCCAGCAGCCAATCGGGGAAAAGCTCCTACGAGCAGTACTTC.

The chain is built from TRBV20-1 and TRBJ2-4; 9 bases match TRBD2. The V gene's germline CDR1 is DFQATT and CDR2 SNEGSKA (reference sequence). V lost 6 bases and J lost 1; bases outside the gene matches: 7. This CDR3 region has 15 residues. CDR3 in DNA: TGCAGTGCATTGGGCGGGAGGGCGGCCAAAAACATTCAGTACTTC. Translated: CSALGGRAAKNIQYF.

This clonotype occurred many times. The genes are TRBV7-2 and TRBJ2-1; D is ambiguous. Trimming shortened V by 5 bases and J by 7 bases, and 15 bases separated the two germline ends. CDR3 length: 14 amino acids. Germline assignment: CDR1 SGHTA and CDR2 FQGNSA. The CDR3 region has the DNA TGTGCCAGCAGCCCGCCTCCGCTCGGTAATGAGCAGTTCTTC. Translation gives CASSPPPLGNEQFF.

The V gene is TRBV19, the J gene TRBJ1-4; tentative D call: TRBD1 (5 bases). V gave up 5 bases and J gave up 5 bases, with 15 bases separating them. CDR1 is LNHDA and CDR2 is SQIVND in the germline V gene (reference sequence). This CDR3 region has 15 residues. CDR3: CASSPMVGANEKLFF. As DNA, the CDR3 is TGTGCCAGTAGTCCCATGGTTGGGGCAAATGAAAAACTGTTTTTT.